The 26 T cell receptor beta chains given below trace back to one sample, sequenced in a study of TIL therapy for anti-PD-1-resistant metastatic lung cancer. The immunoSEQ assay was v3. The table came from immunoSEQ multiplex PCR; TCRdb's copy has only in-frame clones and leaves some out. The sample consists of some 7,000 clones, roughly two thirds of them appearing once. Noted time point: pre-treatment sample, taken before nivolumab and TIL therapy. Pleural nodules or supraclavicular lymph nodes made up most of the excised metastases sampled. Material: tumor tissue, obtained at baseline. The receptors were gathered from a person aged 25 to 85 with non-small cell lung cancer.

The V and J genes are TRBV5-4 and TRBJ2-1, with 12 nucleotides matching TRBD2. Germline trimming cut 4 bases from V and 2 bases from J; bases unmatched to any gene: 4. The CDR3 runs to 16 residues. The germline V gene has CDR1 SGHNT and CDR2 YYREEE (reference sequence). This chain's CDR3 is CASSDGLAGPYNEQFF. DNA of the CDR3: TGTGCCAGCAGCGACGGACTAGCGGGGCCCTACAATGAGCAGTTCTTC. The whole variable domain, filled in from reference TRBV5-4 and TRBJ2-1, reads ETGVTQSPTHLIKTRGQQVTLRCSSQSGHNTVSWYQQALGQGPQFIFQYYREEENGRGNFPPRFSGLQFPNYSSELNVNALELDDSALYLCASSDGLAGPYNEQFFGPGTRLTVL.

The gene calls are TRBV4-2 and TRBJ1-1; 9 bases are a match to TRBD1. Germline CDR1 LGHNA, CDR2 YNFKEQ. J lost 3 bases, V lost 5 bases, and 4 bases had no gene match. This CDR3 is built from 14 residues. The CDR3 loop is CASSARQGDTEAFF. CDR3 DNA sequence: TGTGCCAGCAGCGCCCGACAGGGGGACACTGAAGCTTTCTTT.

This chain joins TRBV29-1 and TRBJ2-1; TRBD1 matches 9 bases. This CDR3 has 12 residues. Germline V gene lookup returns CDR1 SQVTM and CDR2 ANQGSEA. Trimming took 7 bases from V and 7 from J; bases not matched to a gene: 5. CDR3 sequence: CSDLGQGNEQFF. In DNA, the CDR3 is TGCAGCGACCTGGGACAGGGTAATGAGCAGTTCTTC.

The sample holds one count of this clone. The chain combines TRBV6-2 or TRBV6-3 with TRBJ2-5; 10 bases line up with TRBD2. The V gene's germline CDR1 is MNHEY and CDR2 SVGEGT. The CDR3 consists of 14 residues. V lost 5 bases to trimming and J lost 5 bases; unmatched junction nucleotides: 5. The CDR3 sequence: CASSNSGGLETQYF. In DNA, the CDR3 is TGTGCCAGCAGTAATAGCGGGGGGCTCGAGACCCAGTACTTC.

The rearrangement uses TRBV19 and TRBJ2-6; no clear D gene. Trimming took off 5 bases at V and 0 bases at J, with 11 bases between the two ends. The germline gives CDR1 LNHDA, CDR2 SQIVND (reference sequence). The CDR3 sequence is 16 residues long. The CDR3 sequence is CASSQQWSSGANVLTF. CDR3 coding DNA: TGTGCCAGTAGTCAGCAGTGGAGCTCTGGGGCCAACGTCCTGACTTTC.

CDR3 sequence: CARSPHRVGDRGALNYGYTF. The CDR3 nucleotides read TGTGCCAGAAGCCCGCACCGAGTGGGCGACAGGGGCGCTCTTAACTATGGCTACACCTTC. J is TRBJ1-2 and V is TRBV5-3; 8 bases fit TRBD1. TRBV5-3 carries the ORF label, with uncertain function. CDR3 length: 20 amino acids. V shed 4 bases and J 1 base; nucleotides not matched to a gene: 21.

This clone appeared a few times. V and J are TRBV6-2 or TRBV6-3 and TRBJ2-7, with D perhaps matching TRBD1 or TRBD2 (6 bases each). Trimming took off 4 bases at V and 6 bases at J, with 19 bases between the two ends. This CDR3 region has 15 residues. Germline V gene data show CDR1 as MNHEY and CDR2 as SVGEGT. The CDR3 DNA follows: TGTGCCAGCAGTTCGACAGGCGTGAAAGCGGGCGAGCAGTACTTC. It specifies CASSSTGVKAGEQYF.

V is TRBV29-1 and J is TRBJ1-2, with TRBD1 identical over 9 bases. V shed 7 bases, J shed 0 bases, and the junction held 6 bases outside the gene matches. The CDR3 runs to 14 residues. CDR1 and CDR2 (germline): SQVTM, ANQGSEA. CDR3 sequence (DNA): TGCAGCGAGGGACAGGGCGAAGCTAACTATGGCTACACCTTC. Translated, it gives CSEGQGEANYGYTF.

A few counts support this clone. This rearrangement joins TRBV10-2 to TRBJ2-1, with D perhaps given as TRBD1 or TRBD2 (7 bases each). The CDR3 loop spans 15 amino acids. Germline loops: CDR1 WSHSY, CDR2 SAAADI. V was shortened by 6 bases and J by 10 bases, with 22 bases between the two germline ends. CDR3 nucleotide sequence: TGCGCCAGCAGGGTGGCGGGGGCCCAACAGGGGGAGCAGTTCTTC. Its protein is CASRVAGAQQGEQFF.

CDR3 sequence (DNA): TGTGCCACCAGCAGGGACCAATGGGGGACAGATACGCAGTATTTT. This gives the protein CATSRDQWGTDTQYF. This sequence joins TRBV15 and TRBJ2-3; either TRBD1 or TRBD2 may fit D (5 bases each). Per germline, CDR1 LNHNV and CDR2 YYDKDF (reference sequence). CDR3 size: 15 residues. The ends were cut back, 3 bases at V and 3 bases at J, with 13 bases in the middle.

This clone showed up just a few times. The V and J genes are TRBV5-1 and TRBJ2-7; 9 bases fit TRBD2. CDR1 is SGHRS, CDR2 YFSETQ, per germline. This CDR3 is built from 15 residues. Germline trimming cut 0 bases from V and 5 bases from J; bases unmatched to any gene: 6. The CDR3 region has the DNA TGCGCCAGCAGCTTGGGTGCGGGAGGGCCGAACGAGCAGTACTTC. Encoded protein: CASSLGAGGPNEQYF.

The rearrangement joins TRBV9 to TRBJ2-3; a weak D match, TRBD1 (6 bases). The CDR3 is 14 amino acids. Trimming took off 4 bases at V and 1 base at J, with 10 bases between the two ends. Germline lookup yields CDR1 SGDLS and CDR2 YYNGEE. In DNA, the CDR3 is TGTGCCAGCAGCCTCCCAGGGGGCACAGATACGCAGTATTTT. Its translation: CASSLPGGTDTQYF.

This clone turned up a few times. V usage is TRBV7-7 and J usage is TRBJ2-2, with D possibly being TRBD1 or TRBD2 (6 bases each). V lost 5 bases and J 2 bases, leaving 15 bases between the germline ends. This CDR3 has 16 amino acids. Germline assignment: CDR1 SSHAT and CDR2 FNYEAQ (reference sequence). CDR3 in amino acids: CASSVLGGANTGELFF. CDR3 sequence (DNA): TGTGCCAGCAGCGTTCTGGGGGGCGCCAACACCGGGGAGCTGTTTTTT.

J is TRBJ2-7 and V is TRBV4-2; D tentatively reads TRBD1 or TRBD2 (5 bases each). CDR1 and CDR2 (germline): LGHNA, YNFKEQ. V lost 1 base and J lost 5, with 12 bases in between. This CDR3 region has 14 residues. This CDR3 is CASSQVEGSDEQYF. As DNA, the CDR3 is TGTGCCAGCAGCCAAGTCGAGGGGTCGGACGAGCAGTACTTC.

The CDR3 nucleotides read TGTGCCTGGAAAAGAGGACTAGCGGGGGGTACCGGGGAGCTGTTTTTT. Amino acid sequence: CAWKRGLAGGTGELFF. The chain employs TRBV30 and TRBJ2-2; the match to TRBD2 covers 14 bases. The V gene's germline CDR1 is GTSNPN and CDR2 SVGIG (reference sequence). V shed 4 bases, J shed 5 bases, and the junction held 6 bases outside the gene matches. This CDR3 spans 16 amino acids.

This chain joins TRBV2 and TRBJ1-4, with D hard to call. CDR3 length: 16 amino acids. Trimming stripped 1 base from V and 0 bases from J, with 9 bases between. Germline V gives CDR1 SNHLY, CDR2 FYNNEI. CDR3 residues: CASSEEVDTTNEKLFF. The DNA of the CDR3 is TGTGCCAGCAGTGAAGAGGTAGACACAACTAATGAAAAACTGTTTTTT.

This clone was seen a handful of times. V gene TRBV7-2 combines with J gene TRBJ2-3, with no clear D. Germline CDR1 SGHTA, CDR2 FQGNSA. The CDR3 spans 13 residues. V was cut by 0 bases and J by 8 bases, with 9 bases left in between. CDR3: CASSLAQAPTQYF. The CDR3 DNA is TGTGCCAGCAGCTTAGCTCAAGCGCCTACGCAGTATTTT.

The chain joins TRBV19 to TRBJ2-3; 7 positions match TRBD2. The V gene's germline CDR1 is LNHDA and CDR2 SQIVND (reference sequence). V was clipped by 7 bases and J by 8 bases; unmatched bases: 9. CDR3 length equals 13 residues. CDR3 DNA sequence: TGTGCCAGTACGACTAGCCCCGGGGGTACGCAGTATTTT. Residues: CASTTSPGGTQYF. The entire variable domain, with the rest obtained from reference TRBV19 and TRBJ2-3, is as follows: DGGITQSPKYLFRKEGQNVTLSCEQNLNHDAMYWYRQDPGQGLRLIYYSQIVNDFQKGDIAEGYSVSREKKESFPLTVTSAQKNPTAFYLCASTTSPGGTQYFGPGTRLTVL.

This clone was detected only a few times. The same CDR3 is also encoded by other DNA sequences in this sample. The chain joins TRBV15 to TRBJ2-3; D uncertain. The CDR3 is 13 residues long. The V and J ends lost 1 base and 2 bases respectively, with 4 bases between them. Germline assignment: CDR1 LNHNV and CDR2 YYDKDF (reference sequence). The CDR3 coding sequence is TGTGCCACCAGCAGAGCCTCCACAGATACGCAGTATTTT. Protein product: CATSRASTDTQYF.

In nucleotides, the CDR3 is TGTGCCAGCAGCTTAGCCGGGCAGGGGAGCTATGGCTACACCTTC. It codes for CASSLAGQGSYGYTF. This chain uses TRBV7-6 with TRBJ1-2; D perhaps matches TRBD1 (6 bases). Germline V gene sequence: CDR1 SGHVS, CDR2 FNYEAQ. V was shortened by 0 bases and J by 4 bases, with 12 bases between the two germline ends. The CDR3 is 15 amino acids.

This chain links TRBV28 with TRBJ2-7, with D uncertain. The CDR3 runs to 14 residues. Trimming took off 6 bases at V and 5 bases at J, with 17 bases between the two ends. The V gene's germline CDR1 is MDHEN and CDR2 SYDVKM. The CDR3 nucleotides are TGTGCCAGCAGGGCCGGGCTGCTAGGGAACGAGCAGTACTTC. It translates to CASRAGLLGNEQYF. Full variable domain (missing parts from reference TRBV28 and TRBJ2-7): DVKVTQSSRYLVKRTGEKVFLECVQDMDHENMFWYRQDPGLGLRLIYFSYDVKMKEKGDIPEGYSVSREKKERFSLILESASTNQTSMYLCASRAGLLGNEQYFGPGTRLTVT.

This clone occurred a few times. The chain combines TRBV5-1 with TRBJ2-7; 12 bases agree with TRBD2. V shed 0 bases, J shed 5 bases, and the junction held 3 bases outside the gene matches. This CDR3 spans 15 amino acids. Germline V gene lookup returns CDR1 SGHRS and CDR2 YFSETQ. CDR3 DNA sequence: TGCGCCAGCAGCTTGGAACTAGCGGGGGGTGACGAGCAGTACTTC. Amino acid sequence: CASSLELAGGDEQYF.

This clone is deemed medium-sized. The V call is TRBV7-6, the J call TRBJ2-2; D gene uncertain. Germline V CDR1 and CDR2: SGHVS, FNYEAQ. This CDR3 has 14 residues. V was pared by 1 base and J by 2 bases, with 5 bases between. This chain's CDR3 is CASSLGDNTGELFF. The CDR3 coding sequence is TGTGCCAGCAGCTTAGGGGATAACACCGGGGAGCTGTTTTTT.

This clone was recorded only once. The chain has TRBV11-2 and TRBJ2-7; D remains unclear. The CDR3 length is 12 residues. Trimming left V 4 bases short and J 4 bases short, with 8 bases between. Germline loops: CDR1 SGHAT, CDR2 FQNNGV. CDR3 loop: CASSSLSYEQYF. The DNA for the CDR3 is TGTGCCAGCAGCTCCCTATCGTACGAGCAGTACTTC.

This chain links TRBV7-9 with TRBJ2-2; D remains ambiguous. V dropped 8 bases and J dropped 5 bases, with 3 bases sitting between them. The CDR3 consists of 10 residues. The V gene's germline CDR1 is SEHNR and CDR2 FQNEAQ (reference sequence). The CDR3 nucleotides are TGTGCCAGCCTGACCGGGGAGCTGTTTTTT. As protein: CASLTGELFF.

V and J are TRBV5-4 and TRBJ2-2; 7 bases are shared with TRBD2. With 0 bases clipped from V and 3 bases from J, the junction kept 8 bases outside the gene matches. Germline assignment: CDR1 SGHNT and CDR2 YYREEE (reference sequence). This CDR3 region has 17 residues. CDR3 sequence (DNA): TGTGCCAGCAGCTTGGGACCGGCGGGAGTTGACACCGGGGAGCTGTTTTTT. Protein product: CASSLGPAGVDTGELFF.